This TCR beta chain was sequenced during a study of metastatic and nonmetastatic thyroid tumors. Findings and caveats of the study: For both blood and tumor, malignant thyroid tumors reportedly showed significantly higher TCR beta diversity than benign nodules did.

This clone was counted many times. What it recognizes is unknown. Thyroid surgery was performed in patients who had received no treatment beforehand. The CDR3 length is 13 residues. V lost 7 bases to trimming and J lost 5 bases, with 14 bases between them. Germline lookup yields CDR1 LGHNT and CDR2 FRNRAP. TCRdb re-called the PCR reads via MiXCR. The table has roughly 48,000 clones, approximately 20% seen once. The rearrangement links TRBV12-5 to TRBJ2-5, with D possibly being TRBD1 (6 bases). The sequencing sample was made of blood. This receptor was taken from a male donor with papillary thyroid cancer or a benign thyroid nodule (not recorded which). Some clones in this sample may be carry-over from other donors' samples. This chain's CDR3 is CASAIGGYETQYF. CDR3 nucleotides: TGTGCTAGTGCCATAGGGGGATACGAGACCCAGTACTTC. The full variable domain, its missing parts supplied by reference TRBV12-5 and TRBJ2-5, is DARVTQTPRHKVTEMGQEVTMRCQPILGHNTVFWYRQTMMQGLELLAYFRNRAPLDDSGMPKDRFSAEMPDATLATLKIQPSEPRDSAVYFCASAIGGYETQYFGPGTRLLVL.